The 12 T cell receptor beta chains reported below all come from one sample, sequenced in a study of molecular identifiers for immune sequencing clone quantification. TCRdb fed the PCR reads into MiXCR, producing one record per CDR3 protein. Among more than 85,000 distinct CDR3 sequences listed, over 30% were seen once. The sequenced sample was naive CD8+ T cells from blood, with Jurkat cell RNA spiked in. Subset: FACS-sorted CD8+CD4-CCR7+CD45RA+ naive T cells. The receptors come from a human donor in good health. Some libraries in this study had Jurkat cell RNA spiked in.

Concerning this clonotype: The germline gene is not matched at one end of the junction; a read error may be the cause. The chain uses TRBV7-9 and TRBJ1-1; D perhaps matches TRBD1 (6 bases). Germline CDR1 and CDR2: SEHNR and FQNEAQ (reference sequence). The CDR3 is 13 residues long. This CDR3 reads CASGPGVPTEGFF. The CDR3 DNA is TGTGCCAGCGGTCCAGGGGTCCCCACTGAAGGTTTCTTT.

V usage is TRBV28 and J usage is TRBJ2-3; TRBD2 aligns across 11 bases. Germline-derived CDR1 and CDR2 are MDHEN and SYDVKM. The CDR3 totals 16 residues. V gave up 3 bases and J gave up 4 bases; unmatched junction bases: 6. CDR3: CASSFVAGGPADTQYF. The CDR3 DNA reads as TGTGCCAGCAGTTTCGTAGCGGGAGGGCCCGCAGATACGCAGTATTTT.

This clonotype was recorded once. Because the CDR3 is missing its conserved closing phenylalanine or tryptophan, this is likely a read error. This rearrangement joins TRBV5-3 to TRBJ2-2; the D is unclear. TRBV5-3 is treated as an ORF (open reading frame) with a function not yet certain. CDR3 size: 13 residues. In DNA form, the CDR3 reads TGTGCCAGCAGCTTATTCGACACCGGGGAGCTGTTTCTT. As protein: CASSLFDTGELFL.

Remarks on this clonotype: This may come from a read error, since a much larger clone is one base off. The chain couples TRBV5-1 to TRBJ2-5; D uncertain. This CDR3 has 14 residues. Germline CDR1 is SGHRS and CDR2 is YFSETQ. Here the CDR3 reads CANSLEWSGETQYF. The CDR3 DNA reads as TGCGCCAACAGCTTAGAGTGGTCTGGAGAGACCCAGTACTTC.

Comments on this clonotype: A read error is possible here, since a much larger clone lies one base away. The J gene is TRBJ2-1, the V gene TRBV6-2 or TRBV6-3; no definite D call. V lost 6 bases and J lost 3, with 9 bases in between. This CDR3 has 13 residues. Germline CDR1 reads MNHEY; CDR2 reads SVGEGT. This CDR3 is CASRYLVYNEQFF. For the CDR3, the DNA is TGTGCCAGCAGATACCTCGTCTACAATGAGCAGTTCTTC.

The rearrangement links TRBV24-1 to TRBJ2-2, with D perhaps TRBD2 (6 bases). The CDR3 is made up of 15 amino acids. Trimming took off 7 bases at V and 4 bases at J, with 15 bases between the two ends. Germline V gives CDR1 KGHDR, CDR2 SFDVKD. CDR3 in amino acids: CATSQTARGTGELFF. The DNA of the CDR3 is TGTGCCACCAGCCAGACAGCGCGGGGCACCGGGGAGCTGTTTTTT.

The sample holds many counts of this clonotype. The chain couples TRBV11-2 to TRBJ2-5; the D gene is possibly TRBD2 (5 bases). Germline V gene data show CDR1 as SGHAT and CDR2 as FQNNGV. This CDR3 region has 18 residues. Between the trimmed V and J ends, which lost 5 bases and 5 bases, there was a span of 27 bases. The CDR3 bases are TGTGCCAGCAGCCCCGACTTCAGCGGCCTCCTGGGAGCGGAGACCCAGTACTTC. This translates into CASSPDFSGLLGAETQYF.

For this clonotype: Given a much more abundant clone one base away, this may be a read error. CDR3 in DNA: TGTGCCAGCAGTTGGCGTTATCAGCCCCAGCATTTT. Its protein is CASSWRYQPQHF. V and J are TRBV12-3 or TRBV12-4 and TRBJ1-5, with unresolved D. This CDR3 region has 12 residues. V lost 4 bases and J lost 5, with 6 bases in between.

V gene TRBV13 combines with J gene TRBJ2-7, with D perhaps TRBD2 (6 bases). Trimming removed 0 bases from V and 6 bases from J, with 12 bases in between. This CDR3 region has 14 residues. Germline V gene sequence: CDR1 PRHDT, CDR2 FYEKMQ (reference sequence). This CDR3 is CASSLGHVGGEQYF. CDR3 DNA sequence: TGTGCCAGCAGCTTAGGCCATGTCGGGGGCGAGCAGTACTTC.

This clonotype was seen more than once but under ten times. The genes are TRBV12-3 or TRBV12-4 and TRBJ2-2; D possibly corresponds to TRBD1 (5 bases). The V gene lost 6 bases and the J gene lost 6 bases, with 14 bases spanning the gap. There are 14 residues in the CDR3. DNA for the CDR3: TGTGCCAGCAGCACCGACAGAAACCCCGGGGAGCTGTTTTTT. Its translation is CASSTDRNPGELFF.

As concerns this clonotype: Because it lacks the conserved phenylalanine or tryptophan at the end, this CDR3 is likely a read error. V and J are TRBV9 and TRBJ2-5, with D maybe TRBD1 (5 bases). This CDR3 has 15 residues. Deletions cut 6 bases from V and 1 base from J, with 16 bases between. Germline CDR1 reads SGDLS; CDR2 reads YYNGEE. The CDR3, as DNA: TGTGCCAGCAACCTGCTAGACAGCCCCCAAGAGACCCAGTACATC. Protein sequence: CASNLLDSPQETQYI.

To note about this clonotype: A single base separates this from a much larger clone, so it may be a read error. This chain connects TRBV6-1 to TRBJ1-5; TRBD1 matches 7 bases. The CDR3 has 14 amino acids. In germline, CDR1 is MNHNS, CDR2 SASEGT. The CDR3 spells CASRQGSGKQPQHF. CDR3 bases: TGTGCCAGCAGACAGGGGTCGGGCAAACAGCCCCAGCATTTT.